These 11 T cell receptor beta chains were all obtained from the same sample, sequenced in a study of T cells expressing NK-cell markers. TCRdb reprocessed the 5' RACE reads, with one entry per CDR3 protein and no DNA. The data show about 170,000 distinct CDR3 sequences, and the top ten clones hold over 20%. The sample comprised blood T cells: a sorted CD56 or NKG2C T cell subset, CD4+ or CD8+ T cells, or bulk PBMC T cells (not recorded which). Receptors were obtained from a man aged 18-69 years in good health.

The CDR3 sequence: CATSRDRHRVTAPNYGYTF. The V call is TRBV15, the J call TRBJ1-2. CDR1 is LNHNV and CDR2 is YYDKDF in the germline V gene (reference sequence). The CDR3 runs to 19 residues.

This chain uses TRBV3-1 with TRBJ1-4. The CDR3 is 14 amino acids. Looked up from germline, CDR1 is LGHDT and CDR2 is YNNKEL (reference sequence). The CDR3: CASSPGGGFEKLFF.

The chain links TRBV13 to TRBJ1-1; TCRdb lists TRBD1, though no DNA is available to test this call. Germline V gene sequence: CDR1 PRHDT, CDR2 FYEKMQ (reference sequence). CDR3 size: 12 residues. This chain's CDR3 is CASSRGDTEAFF. The variable domain in full, completed from reference TRBV13 and TRBJ1-1, reads AAGVIQSPRHLIKEKRETATLKCYPIPRHDTVYWYQQGPGQDPQFLISFYEKMQSDKGSIPDRFSAQQFSDYHSELNMSSLELGDSALYFCASSRGDTEAFFGQGTRLTVV.

CDR3 in amino acids: CSVEVGGGGYTF. This chain connects TRBV29-1 to TRBJ1-2; TCRdb proposes TRBD1, but this gene call is untestable without DNA. Germline V gives CDR1 SQVTM, CDR2 ANQGSEA. The CDR3 is made up of 12 amino acids.

The V gene is TRBV7-6, the J gene TRBJ2-1; the D call from TCRdb, TRBD2, cannot be confirmed without DNA. This CDR3 region has 18 residues. Per germline, CDR1 SGHVS and CDR2 FNYEAQ. The CDR3 loop is CASSLEAGGREGHNEQFF.

This chain joins TRBV19 and TRBJ2-1; TCRdb's D call, TRBD1, is unchecked because there is no DNA. Germline CDR1 reads LNHDA; CDR2 reads SQIVND (reference sequence). The CDR3 extends over 15 amino acids. The CDR3 protein is CASTHRVGFGDEQFF.

The chain carries TRBV28 and TRBJ2-7; there is no DNA to check the TCRdb D call of TRBD1. The V gene's germline CDR1 is MDHEN and CDR2 SYDVKM. The CDR3 consists of 15 residues. The CDR3 is CASSMSATGFYEQYF.

This sequence joins TRBV6-4 and TRBJ2-3; TCRdb reports TRBD2, a call that lacks DNA to check it against. The length of the CDR3 is 16 residues. CDR1 and CDR2 (germline): MRHNA, SNTAGT. The CDR3: CASSEGASGVTDTQYF.

V usage is TRBV27 and J usage is TRBJ2-2; TCRdb proposes TRBD2, but this gene call is untestable without DNA. Germline CDR1 and CDR2: MNHEY and SMNVEV (reference sequence). This CDR3 has 18 amino acids. The CDR3 spells CASSSDFLAGGLTGELFF.

This chain connects TRBV5-6 to TRBJ2-7; TCRdb proposes TRBD2, but this gene call is untestable without DNA. Germline V gene data show CDR1 as SGHDT and CDR2 as YYEEEE. This CDR3 comprises 15 residues. The CDR3 loop is CASSLGLAGLYEQYF.

The chain links TRBV19 to TRBJ1-2; TCRdb's D gene call, TRBD1, goes unchecked for lack of DNA. The germline CDR1 and CDR2 sequences are LNHDA and SQIVND (reference sequence). The CDR3 has 15 residues. The chain's CDR3 is CASSIASGGIDGYTF. Supplemented by reference TRBV19 and TRBJ1-2, the full variable domain reads DGGITQSPKYLFRKEGQNVTLSCEQNLNHDAMYWYRQDPGQGLRLIYYSQIVNDFQKGDIAEGYSVSREKKESFPLTVTSAQKNPTAFYLCASSIASGGIDGYTFGSGTRLTVV.